The rows below give T cell receptor beta chains drawn from one sample of a study of a mutant IDH1 vaccine in newly diagnosed glioma. The table came from immunoSEQ multiplex PCR; TCRdb's copy has only in-frame clones and leaves some out. In the table there are 60,000 to 85,000 clones, 70% to 80% of which are singletons. The starting material was PBMCs, obtained from a glioma patient treated with radiotherapy, temozolomide or both. These receptors were taken from a man aged 45-65 years with glioma. Both conserved end residues are part of each CDR3. The D gene is left open where the match is weak. A clone size is listed for some rows: how often the clone was seen (once, few, many), or a class if it is expanded.

j_call clone_size v_call d_call cdr3_aa cdr3_nt
TRBJ2-2 once TRBV7-2 . CASSLSGLVNTGELFF TGTGCCAGCAGCTTAAGTGGGCTGGTAAACACCGGGGAGCTGTTTTTT
TRBJ1-1 . TRBV4-2 . CASSQVRLLNTEAFF TGTGCCAGCAGCCAAGTGAGACTTTTGAACACTGAAGCTTTCTTT
TRBJ1-5 few TRBV5-1 TRBD1 CASSPGAGQGEPQHF TGCGCCAGCAGCCCTGGGGCGGGACAGGGGGAGCCCCAGCATTTT
TRBJ1-4 . TRBV7-9 . CASSSQGDGEKLFF TGTGCCAGCAGCTCACAGGGCGATGGTGAAAAACTGTTTTTT
TRBJ2-3 . TRBV19 TRBD2 CASTSSGGTDTQYF TGTGCCAGTACCTCTAGCGGGGGCACAGATACGCAGTATTTT
TRBJ2-7 . TRBV9 TRBD2 CASSPGRGGDPEQYF TGTGCCAGCAGCCCGGGGAGGGGAGGGGATCCCGAGCAGTACTTC
TRBJ2-7 few TRBV5-1 . CASSSQGTEQYF TGCGCCAGCAGTAGTCAGGGGACTGAGCAGTACTTC
TRBJ2-1 once TRBV6-5 TRBD1 CASSKGQGYNEQFF TGTGCCAGCAGTAAGGGACAGGGATACAATGAGCAGTTCTTC
TRBJ2-5 . TRBV18 . CASSPLEETQYF TGTGCCAGCTCACCCCTGGAAGAGACCCAGTACTTC
TRBJ2-5 . TRBV18 . CASSPPYDQETQYF TGTGCCAGCTCACCACCGTACGACCAAGAGACCCAGTACTTC
TRBJ1-4 . TRBV5-6 TRBD1 CASSPTAKPGTGIRKLFF TGTGCCAGCAGCCCAACCGCAAAACCCGGGACAGGGATCCGAAAACTGTTTTTT
TRBJ2-7 . TRBV7-3 . CASSLDGGGFYEQYF TGTGCCAGCAGCCTCGATGGGGGGGGCTTCTACGAGCAGTACTTC
TRBJ2-5 . TRBV18 . CASSPYIPEEETQYF TGTGCCAGCTCACCCTACATCCCAGAGGAAGAGACCCAGTACTTC
TRBJ1-1 once TRBV5-4 . CASRGGPQPDTEAFF TGTGCCAGCAGGGGAGGCCCTCAACCGGACACTGAAGCTTTCTTT
TRBJ1-5 . TRBV7-8 . CASSVERLTHQPQHF TGTGCCAGCAGCGTAGAACGGTTAACCCATCAGCCCCAGCATTTT
TRBJ2-1 . TRBV6-5 TRBD2 CASSYGSGGAINEQFF TGTGCCAGCAGTTATGGTAGCGGGGGGGCAATAAATGAGCAGTTCTTC
TRBJ2-3 . TRBV6-4 . CASSDSGLSTDTQYF TGTGCCAGCAGTGACAGCGGCCTTAGCACAGATACGCAGTATTTT
TRBJ2-6 . TRBV4-2 . CASSPYGGTGANVLTF TGTGCCAGCAGCCCCTACGGGGGTACAGGGGCCAACGTCCTGACTTTC
TRBJ2-7 few TRBV15 . CATSRSRTGNEQYF TGTGCCACCAGCAGGTCCCGAACAGGGAACGAGCAGTACTTC
TRBJ2-5 . TRBV28 . CASSLSAGLWETQYF TGTGCCAGCAGTTTATCGGCAGGGTTATGGGAGACCCAGTACTTC
TRBJ1-2 . TRBV30 . CAWSVGFGIGYGYTF TGTGCCTGGAGTGTAGGGTTTGGGATTGGCTATGGCTACACCTTC
TRBJ2-7 . TRBV29-1 . CSVLWGGTGRTEQYF TGCAGCGTTCTCTGGGGAGGGACAGGACGAACCGAGCAGTACTTC
TRBJ1-4 . TRBV15 . CATSRWPSVGIGEKLFF TGTGCCACCAGCAGATGGCCATCGGTGGGGATTGGGGAAAAACTGTTTTTT
TRBJ1-5 few TRBV2 . CASTRAKNQPQHF TGTGCCAGCACAAGGGCGAAGAATCAGCCCCAGCATTTT
TRBJ1-1 . TRBV6-1 . CASSLQGGTEAFF TGTGCCAGCAGTTTACAGGGTGGAACTGAAGCTTTCTTT
TRBJ2-6 once TRBV27 . CASSWSLHSGANVLTF TGTGCCAGCAGTTGGTCTCTCCACTCTGGGGCCAACGTCCTGACTTTC
TRBJ1-5 . TRBV11-2 . CASSPQVNQPQHF TGTGCCAGCAGCCCCCAGGTCAATCAGCCCCAGCATTTT
TRBJ2-1 . TRBV4-3 . CASSQSDRYNEQFF TGCGCCAGCAGCCAATCCGACAGATACAATGAGCAGTTCTTC
TRBJ2-6 . TRBV7-7 . CASSASLDPGANVLTF TGTGCTAGCAGCGCTTCGCTAGACCCCGGGGCCAACGTCCTGACTTTC
TRBJ1-4 . TRBV7-9 . CASSLESERSEKLFF TGTGCCAGCAGCTTAGAATCAGAAAGGAGTGAAAAACTGTTTTTT
TRBJ1-2 . TRBV10-1 TRBD1 CASSDRGLNYGYTF TGCGCCAGCAGTGACAGGGGGCTCAACTATGGCTACACCTTC
TRBJ2-3 . TRBV6-1 TRBD1 CASSTTGGTDTQYF TGTGCCAGCAGTACCACAGGGGGGACAGATACGCAGTATTTT
TRBJ2-7 . TRBV5-4 TRBD2 CASSFGSGGKAYEQYF TGTGCCAGCAGCTTTGGTAGCGGGGGGAAGGCCTACGAGCAGTACTTC
TRBJ2-3 . TRBV7-6 . CASSATRPRGSLDTQYF TGTGCCAGCAGCGCAACTCGGCCCCGAGGGAGTCTGGATACGCAGTATTTT
TRBJ2-5 few TRBV9 . CASSPRDLNGETQYF TGTGCCAGCAGCCCCCGGGACTTGAACGGGGAGACCCAGTACTTC
TRBJ2-5 once TRBV19 . CASSQSQETQYF TGTGCCAGTAGTCAATCCCAAGAGACCCAGTACTTC
TRBJ2-2 . TRBV6-5 . CASSFGTNTGELFF TGTGCCAGCAGTTTTGGGACGAACACCGGGGAGCTGTTTTTT
TRBJ2-7 . TRBV2 TRBD1 CASIAGGIFRQYF TGTGCCAGCATAGCAGGGGGAATCTTTCGGCAGTACTTC
TRBJ1-4 . TRBV28 . CASSFRVENEKLFF TGTGCCAGCAGTTTCAGAGTAGAGAATGAAAAACTGTTTTTT